These 32 T cell receptor beta chains originate from one sample sequenced in a study of vaccination effects on CD4 cells after COVID-19. Investigators separated out CD4+ T cells once around nine days of culture had passed. The person's infection with SARS-CoV-2, confirmed by PCR, took place between March and December 2020. Each participant was given two doses of one vaccine (BNT162b2 or mRNA-1273). No antigens are known for them. Method: immunoSEQ multiplex PCR; TCRdb's copy keeps in-frame clones and lacks some. The table shows roughly 46,000 clones, with about 74% occurring only once. Here the sequenced sample was CD4+ T cells from PBMCs cultured without peptide, taken after COVID-19 vaccination. The origin of the receptors is a human donor who had a prior SARS-CoV-2 infection.

Only a few counts were recorded for this clone. The J gene is TRBJ2-3, the V gene TRBV7-3; D gene uncertain. The CDR3 loop spans 15 amino acids. Germline CDR1 SGHTA, CDR2 FQGTGA. Trimming shortened V by 0 bases and J by 2 bases, and 9 bases separated the two germline ends. CDR3 amino acids: CASSLTASITDTQYF. The CDR3 DNA reads TGTGCCAGCAGCTTAACAGCATCCATCACAGATACGCAGTATTTT.

For the CDR3, the DNA is TGTGCCAGCAGTCCCAGACTAGGAGGGAAGTTCTTC. Residues: CASSPRLGGKFF. The chain combines TRBV6-6 with TRBJ2-1; tentatively, D is TRBD2 (6 bases). The V gene's germline CDR1 is MNHNY and CDR2 SVGAGI (reference sequence). V gave up 5 bases and J gave up 14 bases, with 16 bases separating them. The CDR3 totals 12 residues.

Of note for this clone: The junction departs from germline at one end; a sequencing error may be responsible. V usage is TRBV7-7 and J usage is TRBJ2-5; TRBD2 might be the D (5 bases). The CDR3 loop spans 13 amino acids. Germline V gene sequence: CDR1 SSHAT, CDR2 FNYEAQ (reference sequence). CDR3 in DNA: TGTGCTAGCAGCTTCCGGAGGACAGAGACCCAGTACTTC. Translated, it gives CASSFRRTETQYF.

The chain employs TRBV11-3 and TRBJ1-1; D is uncertain. Germline CDR1 is SGHNT and CDR2 is YENEEA. V was pared by 1 base and J by 1 base, with 4 bases between. The CDR3 extends over 13 amino acids. CDR3 DNA: TGTGCCAGCAGCTTAGTGGGGAACACTGAAGCTTTCTTT. This sequence encodes CASSLVGNTEAFF.

This clone occurred once. The chain combines TRBV27 with TRBJ2-6; D might be TRBD1 (5 bases). This CDR3 has 18 residues. From germline, CDR1 is MNHEY and CDR2 SMNVEV (reference sequence). V lost 3 bases, J lost 1 base, and 16 bases lay in between. CDR3 residues: CASSFHKEQVSGANVLTF. CDR3 DNA sequence: TGTGCCAGCAGTTTTCACAAGGAACAGGTATCTGGGGCCAACGTCCTGACTTTC.

The J gene is TRBJ2-2, the V gene TRBV27, with 9 bases identical to TRBD2. Germline V lookup: CDR1 MNHEY, CDR2 SMNVEV (reference sequence). This CDR3 is 17 amino acids long. V shed 4 bases, J shed 3 bases, and the junction held 9 bases outside the gene matches. As DNA, the CDR3 is TGTGCCAGCAGTTCTAGGCTAGCGGGGCTAGACACCGGGGAGCTGTTTTTT. It is translated as CASSSRLAGLDTGELFF.

The gene calls are TRBV11-3 and TRBJ2-7; D is uncertain. Looked up from germline, CDR1 is SGHNT and CDR2 is YENEEA. The CDR3 is made up of 13 amino acids. The V end was cut by 3 bases, the J end by 3 bases, with 9 bases between. The CDR3 reads CASSFPHRYEQYF. The CDR3 nucleotides are TGTGCCAGCAGCTTTCCCCACCGCTACGAGCAGTACTTC.

In its sample, this clone was seen once. The chain has TRBV5-6 and TRBJ2-2; no firm D call. The V gene's germline CDR1 is SGHDT and CDR2 YYEEEE. V dropped 3 bases and J dropped 5 bases, with 8 bases sitting between them. The CDR3 is made up of 13 amino acids. CDR3 residues: CASSSPGTGELFF. The CDR3 DNA follows: TGTGCCAGCAGCTCTCCAGGTACCGGGGAGCTGTTTTTT.

This chain connects TRBV27 to TRBJ1-2, with D possibly being TRBD1 (6 bases). The CDR3 sequence is 14 residues long. Trimming cost V 3 bases and J 2 bases, with 10 bases left between them. Germline V lookup: CDR1 MNHEY, CDR2 SMNVEV (reference sequence). CDR3: CASSLKGQNYGYTF. The CDR3 DNA reads as TGTGCCAGCAGTTTGAAGGGACAAAACTATGGCTACACCTTC.

The chain carries TRBV19 and TRBJ2-1; 10 bases map to TRBD2. J gave up 0 bases and V 4 bases, and 6 bases lay outside the gene matches. This CDR3 is 17 amino acids long. Germline V gene lookup returns CDR1 LNHDA and CDR2 SQIVND (reference sequence). CDR3 sequence (DNA): TGTGCCAGTAGTACCGACCGGACTAGCGGCTCCTACAATGAGCAGTTCTTC. Translating it yields CASSTDRTSGSYNEQFF.

CDR3 residues: CASRRVQGNIQYF. In DNA form, the CDR3 reads TGTGCCAGCAGACGCGTACAGGGAAACATTCAGTACTTC. The V gene is TRBV12-3 or TRBV12-4, the J gene TRBJ2-4; maybe TRBD1 (6 bases). Trimming pared 6 bases from V and 6 bases from J, leaving 12 bases between. CDR3 length equals 13 residues.

Worth noting for this clone: The junction differs from germline at one of its ends, possibly a read error. The V call is TRBV7-2, the J call TRBJ2-4, with a weak D call TRBD1 (6 bases). The CDR3 is made up of 13 amino acids. Germline V gene data show CDR1 as SGHTA and CDR2 as FQGNSA. CDR3 amino acids: CASSYTRTEPTLF. CDR3 in DNA: TGTGCCAGCAGCTACACACGGACAGAACCCACCCTCTTC.

J is TRBJ2-2 and V is TRBV6-5, with TRBD1 identical over 12 bases. The CDR3 length is 14 residues. The ends lost 8 bases at V and 6 bases at J; junction bases unmatched: 4. Germline assignment: CDR1 MNHEY and CDR2 SVGAGI. The CDR3 here is CASRDRGRSGELFF. DNA for the CDR3: TGTGCCAGCCGGGACAGGGGGCGATCCGGGGAGCTGTTTTTT.

V usage is TRBV21-1 and J usage is TRBJ2-1; TRBD1 was called by the table and not checked on the DNA. TRBV21-1 is a recognized pseudogene. The CDR3 covers 16 residues. The CDR3 DNA is TGTGCCAGCAGCGGCCGCCGGGACAGCGACTTCAATGAGCAGTTCTTC. It codes for CASSGRRDSDFNEQFF.

In this sample, this clone turned up once. This rearrangement joins TRBV5-8 to TRBJ2-1, with TRBD2 matching over 8 bases. Germline-derived CDR1 and CDR2 are SGHTS and YDEGEE. J lost 0 bases, V lost 4 bases, and 6 bases had no gene match. The CDR3 runs 16 residues. CDR3 nucleotide sequence: TGTGCCAGCAGCCTGCCGGGACTAGGCTCCTACAATGAGCAGTTCTTC. As protein: CASSLPGLGSYNEQFF.

This chain connects TRBV6-6 to TRBJ2-2; 7 bases are a match to TRBD2. J lost 4 bases, V lost 6 bases, and 23 bases had no gene match. From germline, CDR1 is MNHNY and CDR2 SVGAGI (reference sequence). There are 20 residues in the CDR3. The CDR3 loop reads CASSRFSIGRSGSGTGELFF. The CDR3 DNA reads as TGTGCCAGCAGCCGTTTTTCTATCGGGAGGTCGGGTTCGGGCACCGGGGAGCTGTTTTTT.

The chain recombines TRBV28 with TRBJ2-3, with D perhaps matching TRBD1 or TRBD2 (6 bases each). CDR1 and CDR2 from the germline V gene are MDHEN and SYDVKM. This CDR3 is 16 amino acids long. The V gene lost 6 bases and the J gene lost 2 bases, with 18 bases spanning the gap. The CDR3 DNA sequence: TGTGCCAGCAGCCCCCCCCCGGGGGCTAACACAGATACGCAGTATTTT. The encoded protein is CASSPPPGANTDTQYF.

This clone has just a few counts. The V and J genes are TRBV20-1 and TRBJ1-4; unclear D gene. The V end lost 4 bases, the J end lost 7 bases, and 7 bases lay between the germline ends. CDR3 size: 11 residues. In germline, CDR1 is DFQATT, CDR2 SNEGSKA (reference sequence). The CDR3: CSAIVGEKLFF. The CDR3 bases are TGCAGTGCTATCGTGGGTGAAAAACTGTTTTTT.

V is TRBV5-1 and J is TRBJ2-1; D is undetermined. Germline CDR1 SGHRS, CDR2 YFSETQ. The ends were cut back, 0 bases at V and 10 bases at J, with 17 bases in the middle. There are 15 residues in the CDR3. CDR3 loop: CASSLARANGMEQFF. The DNA for the CDR3 is TGCGCCAGCAGCTTGGCTAGGGCAAATGGAATGGAGCAGTTCTTC. Combining the CDR3 with reference TRBV5-1 and TRBJ2-1 gives the whole variable domain KAGVTQTPRYLIKTRGQQVTLSCSPISGHRSVSWYQQTPGQGLQFLFEYFSETQRNKGNFPGRFSGRQFSNSRSEMNVSTLELGDSALYLCASSLARANGMEQFFGPGTRLTVL.

This clone is deemed medium-sized (0.01 to 0.1%). The chain links TRBV12-3 or TRBV12-4 to TRBJ2-7; no reliable D call. The CDR3 loop spans 11 amino acids. Between the trimmed V and J ends, which lost 5 bases and 6 bases, there was a span of 8 bases. This CDR3 is CASSRTGEQYF. The CDR3 region has the DNA TGTGCCAGCAGTCGGACGGGCGAGCAGTACTTC.

The chain recombines TRBV5-6 with TRBJ1-6, with D perhaps matching TRBD1 (5 bases). Germline V lookup: CDR1 SGHDT, CDR2 YYEEEE. The CDR3 length is 15 residues. Trimming stripped 3 bases from V and 7 bases from J, with 14 bases between. CDR3 sequence reads: CASSYPGTVNSPLHF. The CDR3 DNA reads TGTGCCAGCAGCTACCCCGGGACGGTGAATTCACCCCTCCACTTT.

This chain uses TRBV6-5 with TRBJ2-7, with 13 positions matching TRBD2. Trimming removed 6 bases from V and 7 bases from J; junction bases left unmatched: 9. Germline V gene lookup returns CDR1 MNHEY and CDR2 SVGAGI. This CDR3 comprises 15 residues. CDR3 amino acids: CASRRQLAGGREQYF. For the CDR3, the DNA is TGTGCCAGCAGACGGCAACTAGCGGGGGGGCGTGAGCAGTACTTC.

This sequence joins TRBV11-3 and TRBJ2-1; D could derive from TRBD1 or TRBD2 (6 bases each). V dropped 5 bases and J dropped 13 bases, with 15 bases sitting between them. The CDR3 spans 12 residues. Germline CDR1 is SGHNT and CDR2 is YENEEA. CDR3 nucleotides: TGTGCCAGCAGCCAAATGGGGGGCCAACAGTTCTTC. Its translation: CASSQMGGQQFF.

The CDR3 DNA reads as TGTGCCAGCAATCTGGACAGGGAGGATGGCTACACCTTC. Amino acids: CASNLDREDGYTF. The chain couples TRBV2 to TRBJ1-2; 8 bases are shared with TRBD1. The germline V gene has CDR1 SNHLY and CDR2 FYNNEI. The CDR3 runs 13 residues. The J segment lost 6 bases and the V segment lost 7 bases, leaving 7 bases of the junction unmatched.

The rearrangement joins TRBV7-8 to TRBJ1-5; possible D gene TRBD1, 5 bases. Germline values: CDR1 SGHVS, CDR2 FQNEAQ. The CDR3 consists of 16 residues. V was trimmed by 2 bases and J by 3 bases, leaving 14 bases between them. The CDR3 spells CASSLNYGAYNQPQHF. CDR3 DNA: TGTGCCAGCAGCTTAAATTACGGGGCCTACAATCAGCCCCAGCATTTT.

The table lists this clone with a few counts. This chain joins TRBV4-3 and TRBJ2-5; no clear D. The CDR3 is 13 amino acids. Trimming cost V 0 bases and J 5 bases, with 7 bases left between them. Looked up from germline, CDR1 is LGHNA and CDR2 is YSLEER. The CDR3 sequence: CASSQDNRETQYF. CDR3 DNA: TGCGCCAGCAGCCAAGATAACCGGGAGACCCAGTACTTC.

The chain joins TRBV12-3 or TRBV12-4 to TRBJ1-5; no reliable D call. Trimming pared 6 bases from V and 7 bases from J, leaving 13 bases between. The CDR3 consists of 13 residues. The CDR3 spells CASSARLFQPQHF. CDR3 DNA: TGTGCCAGCAGCGCCCGCCTCTTCCAGCCCCAGCATTTT.

The chain uses TRBV5-6 and TRBJ2-3; TRBD1 aligns across 8 bases. This CDR3 is 16 amino acids long. Germline assignment: CDR1 SGHDT and CDR2 YYEEEE. V shed 0 bases and J 2 bases; nucleotides not matched to a gene: 5. The chain's CDR3 is CASSLVGQGSTDTQYF. The CDR3 DNA is TGTGCCAGCAGCTTGGTTGGACAGGGCTCCACAGATACGCAGTATTTT.

The chain recombines TRBV15 with TRBJ1-2, with D perhaps TRBD1 (5 bases). Trimming removed 0 bases from V and 8 bases from J, with 7 bases in between. The CDR3 consists of 12 residues. Germline-derived CDR1 and CDR2 are LNHNV and YYDKDF (reference sequence). The DNA for the CDR3 is TGTGCCACCAGCAGAGAGTGGGGCGGCTACACCTTC. Translated, it gives CATSREWGGYTF.

The chain carries TRBV7-9 and TRBJ2-2, with TRBD1 identical over 8 bases. The CDR3 runs to 15 residues. CDR1 is SEHNR, CDR2 FQNEAQ, per germline (reference sequence). V trimming: 5 bases; J trimming: 6 bases; junction bases outside the gene matches: 8. In DNA, the CDR3 is TGTGCCAGCAGCCTCAGTGCAGGGGGCTCCGGGGAGCTGTTTTTT. This encodes CASSLSAGGSGELFF.

The chain employs TRBV2 and TRBJ1-1; tentative D call: TRBD1 (6 bases). Germline loops: CDR1 SNHLY, CDR2 FYNNEI. Trimming cost V 6 bases and J 2 bases, with 10 bases left between them. This CDR3 has 13 amino acids. CDR3 bases: TGTGCCAGCAGGGTACAGGGTAACACTGAAGCTTTCTTT. Translated: CASRVQGNTEAFF.

V gene TRBV7-8 combines with J gene TRBJ2-7; D gene ambiguous. V was shortened by 3 bases and J by 8 bases, with 20 bases between the two germline ends. There are 15 residues in the CDR3. The germline V gene has CDR1 SGHVS and CDR2 FQNEAQ. CDR3 region: CASSFAPGWLAQQYF. Written as DNA, the CDR3 is TGTGCCAGCAGCTTTGCCCCTGGTTGGTTGGCGCAGCAGTACTTC.